This TCR beta chain stems from a study of blood T cell repertoires in COVID-19. Profiling relied on immunoSEQ multiplex PCR, and the TCRdb table lists in-frame clones only, not all of them. Among 280,000 or so clones listed, 90% were seen once. The CDR3 loop spans 14 amino acids. The germline gives CDR1 SGHRS, CDR2 YFSETQ. V was trimmed by 3 bases and J by 6 bases, leaving 12 bases between them. The TCR sequence derives from a woman between 18 and 29 years old with acute COVID-19. Sequencing was carried out using PBMCs or T cells enriched from blood (not recorded which). V gene TRBV5-1 combines with J gene TRBJ2-2, with no clear D. CDR3: CASSWAGPPGELFF. Here the CDR3 DNA reads TGCGCCAGCAGCTGGGCAGGCCCCCCCGGGGAGCTGTTTTTT.